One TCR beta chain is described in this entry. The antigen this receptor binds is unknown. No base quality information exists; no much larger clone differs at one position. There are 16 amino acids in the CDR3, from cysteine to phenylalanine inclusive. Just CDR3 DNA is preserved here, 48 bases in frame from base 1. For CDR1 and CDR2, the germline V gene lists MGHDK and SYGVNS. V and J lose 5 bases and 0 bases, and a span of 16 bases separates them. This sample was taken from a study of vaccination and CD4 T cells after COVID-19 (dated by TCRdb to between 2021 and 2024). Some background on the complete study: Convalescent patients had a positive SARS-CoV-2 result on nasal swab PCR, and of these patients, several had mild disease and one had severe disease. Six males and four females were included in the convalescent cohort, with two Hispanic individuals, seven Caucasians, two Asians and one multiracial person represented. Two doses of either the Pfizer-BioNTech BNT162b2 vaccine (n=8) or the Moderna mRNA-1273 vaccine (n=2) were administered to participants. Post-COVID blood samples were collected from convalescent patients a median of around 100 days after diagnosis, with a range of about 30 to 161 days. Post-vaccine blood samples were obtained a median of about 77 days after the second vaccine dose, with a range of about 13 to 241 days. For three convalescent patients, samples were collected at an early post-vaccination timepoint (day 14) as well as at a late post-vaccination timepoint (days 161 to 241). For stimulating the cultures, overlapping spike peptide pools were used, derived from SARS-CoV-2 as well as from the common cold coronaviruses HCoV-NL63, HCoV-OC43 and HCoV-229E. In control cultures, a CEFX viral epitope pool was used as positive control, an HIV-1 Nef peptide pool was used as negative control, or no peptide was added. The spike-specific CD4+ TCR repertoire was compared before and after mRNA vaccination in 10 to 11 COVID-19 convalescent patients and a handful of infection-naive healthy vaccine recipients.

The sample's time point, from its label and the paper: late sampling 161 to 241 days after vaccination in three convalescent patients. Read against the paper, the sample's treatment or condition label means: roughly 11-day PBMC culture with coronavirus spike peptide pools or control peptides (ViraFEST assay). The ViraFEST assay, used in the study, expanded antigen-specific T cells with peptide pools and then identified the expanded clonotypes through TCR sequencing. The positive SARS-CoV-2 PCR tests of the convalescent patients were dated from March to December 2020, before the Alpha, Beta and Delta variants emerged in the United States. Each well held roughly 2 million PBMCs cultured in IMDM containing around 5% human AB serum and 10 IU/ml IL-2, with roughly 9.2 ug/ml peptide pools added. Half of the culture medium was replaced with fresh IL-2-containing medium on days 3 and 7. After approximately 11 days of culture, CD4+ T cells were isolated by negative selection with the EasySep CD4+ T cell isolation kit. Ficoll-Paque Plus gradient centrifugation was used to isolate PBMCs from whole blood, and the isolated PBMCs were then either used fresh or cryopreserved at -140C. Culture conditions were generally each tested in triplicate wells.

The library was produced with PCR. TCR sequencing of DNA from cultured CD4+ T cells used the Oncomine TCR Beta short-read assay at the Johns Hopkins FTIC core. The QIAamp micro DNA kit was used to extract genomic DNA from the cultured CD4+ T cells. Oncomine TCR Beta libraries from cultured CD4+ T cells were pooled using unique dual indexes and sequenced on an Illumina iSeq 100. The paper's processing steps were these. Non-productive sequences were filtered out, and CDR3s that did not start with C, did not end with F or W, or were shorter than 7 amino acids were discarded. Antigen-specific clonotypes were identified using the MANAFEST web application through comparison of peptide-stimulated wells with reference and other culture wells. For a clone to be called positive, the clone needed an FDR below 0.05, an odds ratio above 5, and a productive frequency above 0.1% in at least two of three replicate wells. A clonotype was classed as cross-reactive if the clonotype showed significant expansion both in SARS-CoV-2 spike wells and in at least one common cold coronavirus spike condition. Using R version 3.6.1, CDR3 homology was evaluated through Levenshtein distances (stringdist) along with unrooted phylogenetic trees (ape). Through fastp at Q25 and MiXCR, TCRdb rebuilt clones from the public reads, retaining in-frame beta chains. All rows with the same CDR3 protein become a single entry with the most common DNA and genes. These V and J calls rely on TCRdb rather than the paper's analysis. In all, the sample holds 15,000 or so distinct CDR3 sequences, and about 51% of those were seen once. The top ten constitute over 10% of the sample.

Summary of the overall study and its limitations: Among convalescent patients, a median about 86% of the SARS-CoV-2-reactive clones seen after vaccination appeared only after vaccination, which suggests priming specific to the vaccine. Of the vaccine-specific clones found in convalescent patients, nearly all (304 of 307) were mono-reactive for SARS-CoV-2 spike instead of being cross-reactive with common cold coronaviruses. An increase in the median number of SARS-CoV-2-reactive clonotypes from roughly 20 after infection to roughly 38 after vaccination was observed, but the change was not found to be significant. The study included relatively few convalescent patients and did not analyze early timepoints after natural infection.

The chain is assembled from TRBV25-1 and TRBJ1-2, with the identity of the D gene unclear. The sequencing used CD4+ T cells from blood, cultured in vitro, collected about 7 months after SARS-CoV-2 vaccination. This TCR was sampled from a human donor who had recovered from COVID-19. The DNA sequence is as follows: TGTGCCAGCAGTAGAACCATGCCCATACCTAACTATGGCTACACCTTC. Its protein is CASSRTMPIPNYGYTF.